The source of this TCR beta chain is a study of blood T cell repertoires in COVID-19. Clones were read by immunoSEQ multiplex PCR, and TCRdb kept only the in-frame ones, dropping some. The sample has about 270,000 clones, approximately 86% seen once; the top ten hold under 3%. This CDR3 has 14 residues. Looked up from germline, CDR1 is MDHEN and CDR2 is SYDVKM. The germline V and J ends were trimmed by 10 bases and 3 bases, with 19 bases remaining between them. Specimen: PBMCs or T cells enriched from blood (not recorded which). The chain has TRBV28 and TRBJ2-7, with a tentative D call TRBD1 (5 bases). This clonotype originated in a woman in her late teens or twenties who had recovered from COVID-19. The CDR3 DNA reads as TGTGCCACTGGGGCGCCTCCTGACGGCTACGAGCAGTACTTC. Amino acid sequence: CATGAPPDGYEQYF.